This TCR beta chain was sequenced for a study of T cells in Graves' hyperthyroidism and ophthalmopathy. There are many counts of this clonotype. Its matching antigen is unknown. The CDR3 contains 14 residues. CDR1 SGHDT and CDR2 YYEEEE come from the germline V gene. The V gene lost 6 bases and the J gene lost 0 bases, with 12 bases spanning the gap. Researchers barred patients who had uncontrolled infection, other autoimmune disease, pregnancy or lactation. Regarding the study as a whole: The model anticipated ophthalmopathy a median around six months pre-onset.

Amplification of TCR beta CDR3 regions was performed using RNA transcripts as template. The primer set for the first-round RT-PCR of the TCR CDR3 was HTBI. TCRdb redid the calling of the multiplex PCR reads with MiXCR, one entry per CDR3 protein. The data show over 150,000 distinct CDR3 sequences, roughly a sixth seen once. The source material was blood. This receptor was taken from a woman in her 50s with Graves' hyperthyroidism. The chain joins TRBV5-6 to TRBJ1-2, with a weak D call TRBD1 (5 bases). DNA for the CDR3: TGTGCCAGCACCGTGCAGGGACCTAACTATGGCTACACCTTC. Translated: CASTVQGPNYGYTF.